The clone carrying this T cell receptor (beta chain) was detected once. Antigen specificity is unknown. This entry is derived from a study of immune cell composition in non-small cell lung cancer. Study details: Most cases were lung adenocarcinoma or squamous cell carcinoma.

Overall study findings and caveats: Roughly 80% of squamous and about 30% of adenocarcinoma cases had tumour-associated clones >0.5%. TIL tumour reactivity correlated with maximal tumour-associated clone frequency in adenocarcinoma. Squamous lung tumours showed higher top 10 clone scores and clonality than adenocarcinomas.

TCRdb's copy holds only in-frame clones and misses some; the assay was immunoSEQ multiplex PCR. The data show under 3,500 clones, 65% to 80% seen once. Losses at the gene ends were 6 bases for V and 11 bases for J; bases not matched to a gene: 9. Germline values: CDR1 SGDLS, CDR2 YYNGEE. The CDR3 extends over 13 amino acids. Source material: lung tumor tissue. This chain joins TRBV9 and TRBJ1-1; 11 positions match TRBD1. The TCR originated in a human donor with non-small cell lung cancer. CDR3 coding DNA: TGTGCCAGCAACGGACAGGGGGCAGTTCAGGCTTTCTTT. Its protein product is CASNGQGAVQAFF.